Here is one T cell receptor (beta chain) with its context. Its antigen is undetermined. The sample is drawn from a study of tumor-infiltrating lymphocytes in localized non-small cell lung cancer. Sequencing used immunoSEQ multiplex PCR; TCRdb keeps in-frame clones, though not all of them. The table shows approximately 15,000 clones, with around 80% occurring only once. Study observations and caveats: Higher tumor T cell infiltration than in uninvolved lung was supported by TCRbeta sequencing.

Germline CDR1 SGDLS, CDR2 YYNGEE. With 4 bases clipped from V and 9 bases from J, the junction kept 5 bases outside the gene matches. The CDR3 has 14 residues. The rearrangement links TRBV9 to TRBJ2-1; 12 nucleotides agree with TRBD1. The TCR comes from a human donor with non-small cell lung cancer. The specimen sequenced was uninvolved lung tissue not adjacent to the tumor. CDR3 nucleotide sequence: TGTGCCAGCAGCCCAGGGACAGGGGGCGGTGAGCAGTTCTTC. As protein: CASSPGTGGGEQFF.